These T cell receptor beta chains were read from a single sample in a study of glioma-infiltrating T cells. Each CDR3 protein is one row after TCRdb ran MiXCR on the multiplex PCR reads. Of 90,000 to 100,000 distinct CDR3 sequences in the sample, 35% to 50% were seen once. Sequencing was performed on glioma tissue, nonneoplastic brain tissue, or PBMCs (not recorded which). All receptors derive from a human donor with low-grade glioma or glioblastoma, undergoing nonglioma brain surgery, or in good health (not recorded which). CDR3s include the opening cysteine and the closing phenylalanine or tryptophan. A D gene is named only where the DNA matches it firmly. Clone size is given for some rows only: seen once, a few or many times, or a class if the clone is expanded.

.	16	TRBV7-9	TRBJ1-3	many	CASSSPTGLSGNTIYF
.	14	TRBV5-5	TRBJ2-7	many	CASSPDGLTYEQYF
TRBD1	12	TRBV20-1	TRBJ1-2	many	CSAETGDYGYTF
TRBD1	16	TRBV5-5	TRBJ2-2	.	CAGSFDGDRGTGELFF
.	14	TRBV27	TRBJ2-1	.	CASSLNSPADTQFF
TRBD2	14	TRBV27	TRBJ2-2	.	CASSRTSGTGELFF
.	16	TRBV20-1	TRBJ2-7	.	CSASRTAGFSTDTQYF
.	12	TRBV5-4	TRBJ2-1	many	CASSLEFNEQFF
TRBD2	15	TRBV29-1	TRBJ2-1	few	CSVEATGLSENEQFF
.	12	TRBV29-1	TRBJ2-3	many	CSVPRSTDTQYF